This is a list of T cell receptor beta chains from one sample in a study of OX40 agonist ivuxolimab in advanced cancers. TCRdb's copy holds only in-frame clones and misses some; the assay was immunoSEQ multiplex PCR. Of about 46,000 clones listed, about 90% were seen once; the top ten hold about 56%. Here the sequenced sample was CD4+ or CD8+ T cells sorted from blood, taken in a trial of the OX40 agonist ivuxolimab. Receptors originate from an adult with an advanced solid tumor such as melanoma, head and neck, liver or kidney cancer. Each CDR3 is given with its conserved first and last residue. The D gene is left open where the match is weak. Clone size is not always given. Where it is, it says once, few, many or a class for expanded clones.

TRBD1	TRBV5-1	14	TRBJ2-7	NA	CASSLSPGGYEQYF	TGCGCCAGCAGCTTGAGTCCAGGGGGCTACGAGCAGTACTTC
NA	TRBV10-2	13	TRBJ2-1	NA	CASCTAPYNEQFF	TGCGCCAGCTGTACGGCCCCCTACAATGAGCAGTTCTTC
TRBD2	TRBV27	17	TRBJ2-2	NA	CASSSVAGGVNTGELFF	TGTGCCAGCAGTTCGGTAGCCGGGGGGGTGAACACCGGGGAGCTGTTTTTT
TRBD2	TRBV7-2	19	TRBJ2-7	NA	CASSLSFSPTSGRSYEQYF	TGTGCCAGCAGCTTAAGTTTTTCCCCGACTAGCGGGAGATCCTACGAGCAGTACTTC
NA	TRBV5-1	15	TRBJ2-5	NA	CASSKTRTVGETQYF	TGCGCCAGCAGCAAAACCCGGACAGTAGGGGAGACCCAGTACTTC
TRBD1	TRBV5-8	13	TRBJ1-2	many	CASSLGQGDGYTF	TGTGCCAGCAGCTTGGGACAGGGAGATGGCTACACCTTC
NA	TRBV5-1	18	TRBJ2-7	once	CASSLGLGLGKGSYEQYF	TGCGCCAGCAGCTTGGGTTTGGGTTTAGGGAAGGGCTCCTACGAGCAGTACTTC
NA	TRBV7-6	13	TRBJ2-7	NA	CASSTDSTYEQYF	TGTGCCAGCAGCACCGACAGCACCTACGAGCAGTACTTC
TRBD2	TRBV28	16	TRBJ2-7	once	CASSLGSSGGAYEQYF	TGTGCCAGCAGTTTAGGTTCTAGCGGGGGGGCCTACGAGCAGTACTTC
NA	TRBV2	15	TRBJ1-3	NA	CASRGTDRPGNTIYF	TGTGCCAGCAGGGGAACAGACAGGCCCGGAAACACCATATATTTT